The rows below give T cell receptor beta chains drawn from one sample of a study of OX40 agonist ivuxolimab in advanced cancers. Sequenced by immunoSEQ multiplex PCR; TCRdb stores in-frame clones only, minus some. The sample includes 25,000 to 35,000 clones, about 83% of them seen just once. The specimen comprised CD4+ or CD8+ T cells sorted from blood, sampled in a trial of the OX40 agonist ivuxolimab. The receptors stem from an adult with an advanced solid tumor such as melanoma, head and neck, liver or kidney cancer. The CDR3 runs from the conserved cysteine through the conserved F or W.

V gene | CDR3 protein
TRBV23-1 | CASSQSGKNAGTYEQYF
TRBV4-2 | CASSQEAAPSSYEQYF
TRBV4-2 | CASSLLDAGAGWQFF
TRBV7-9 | CASHVGLAETGELFF
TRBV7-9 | CASSLGDSSYEQYF
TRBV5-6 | CASSSGGYEQYF
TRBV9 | CASSVGSGIAPDTQYF
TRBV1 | CTSSQDRGLAGVTDTQYF
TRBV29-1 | CSVEDQAGPKNTEAFF
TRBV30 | CAWVDWNTEAFF
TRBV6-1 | CASSGGRLKDTQYF
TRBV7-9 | CASSLREGLAGDYEQYF
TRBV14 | CASNLSRRGRSTDTQYF
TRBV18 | CASSPQGLGNQPQHF
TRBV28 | CASSFFRISTDTQYF
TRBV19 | CASSISGATYNEQFF
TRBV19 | CASSGDYNEQFF
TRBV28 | CASSSPGTSGRIREQYF
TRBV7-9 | CASSSPMSSYNEQFF
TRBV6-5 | CASTAGGSVEQYF